This passage covers 25 T cell receptor beta chains from one sample sequenced in a study of blood T cell repertoires in COVID-19 (dated by TCRdb to the early 2020s). Receptor libraries were prepared by the immunoSEQ multiplex PCR assay. The clones in this table, taken by TCRdb from immuneACCESS, are in-frame only. Not every clone is retained; where verified, under half of the shortfall comes from an unresolved V gene, and the cause of the rest is unknown. The table for this sample lists fewer than 400,000 clones; roughly 89% of them were counted only once. Around 10% of the sample goes to the ten largest clones. Sample: PBMCs or T cells enriched from blood (not recorded which). The receptors derive from a woman aged 18-29 years who had recovered from COVID-19.

This chain joins TRBV6-5 and TRBJ1-2, with D possibly TRBD1 on 6 matching bases. The CDR3 is 15 amino acids. Trimming cost V 5 bases and J 2 bases, with 15 bases left between them. Germline-derived CDR1 and CDR2 are MNHEY and SVGAGI. The CDR3 sequence: CASSPIGQSNYGYTF. CDR3 DNA sequence: TGTGCCAGCAGTCCTATAGGACAGTCGAACTATGGCTACACCTTC.

This clone occurred a few times. The gene calls are TRBV9 and TRBJ2-3, with D perhaps matching TRBD2 (5 bases). This CDR3 is 15 amino acids long. Per the germline V gene, CDR1 is SGDLS and CDR2 is YYNGEE. V gave up 3 bases and J gave up 2 bases, with 13 bases separating them. CDR3 sequence: CASSAGLHLTDTQYF. CDR3 coding DNA: TGTGCCAGCAGCGCCGGACTTCACCTCACAGATACGCAGTATTTT.

The chain carries TRBV7-3 and TRBJ2-1, with 10 nucleotides matching TRBD1. Germline lookup yields CDR1 SGHTA and CDR2 FQGTGA. CDR3 length: 14 residues. The CDR3 nucleotides are TGTGCAGGTGCGCGGGACAGGGGAGTCGATGAGCAGTTCTTC. Residues: CAGARDRGVDEQFF.

This clone was detected once. This sequence joins TRBV6-1 and TRBJ1-2; TRBD1 aligns across 8 bases. CDR1 MNHNS and CDR2 SASEGT come from the germline V gene. CDR3 length: 13 amino acids. Trimming took 6 bases from V and 5 from J; bases not matched to a gene: 5. The DNA of the CDR3 is TGTGCCAGCAGAACAGGGGGAGGGTATGGCTACACCTTC. It encodes CASRTGGGYGYTF.

There are a few counts of this clone. The chain has TRBV28 and TRBJ1-1; D is possibly TRBD1 (6 bases). The CDR3 is 15 amino acids. CDR1 and CDR2 from the germline V gene are MDHEN and SYDVKM. With 5 bases removed from V and 4 bases from J, the gap between germline ends came to 17 bases. The CDR3 region is CASSPLQQGVTEAFF. The CDR3 bases are TGTGCCAGCAGTCCCCTACAACAGGGTGTCACTGAAGCTTTCTTT.

The V and J genes are TRBV7-2 and TRBJ1-6; 7 bases align to TRBD1. The CDR3 consists of 15 residues. The germline V gene has CDR1 SGHTA and CDR2 FQGNSA. J lost 7 bases, V lost 5 bases, and 8 bases had no gene match. CDR3 sequence: CASSPHRGGNSPLHF. The CDR3 nucleotides are TGTGCCAGCAGCCCGCACAGGGGAGGAAATTCACCCCTCCACTTT.

The chain has TRBV29-1 and TRBJ2-7; 9 nucleotides match TRBD1. The germline CDR1 and CDR2 sequences are SQVTM and ANQGSEA. The CDR3 has 13 amino acids. The V segment lost 1 base and the J segment 6 bases; nucleotides outside the gene matches: 4. In nucleotides, the CDR3 is TGCAGCGTTGAAGCCAAGACAGGGGGCGAGCAGTACTTC. Protein product: CSVEAKTGGEQYF.

The CDR3 sequence is CASSIFRGGEKLFF. In DNA form, the CDR3 reads TGTGCCAGTAGTATTTTCAGGGGTGGTGAAAAACTGTTTTTT. The chain uses TRBV19 and TRBJ1-4, with a weak D call TRBD1 (6 bases). Germline V gene data show CDR1 as LNHDA and CDR2 as SQIVND (reference sequence). The CDR3 extends over 14 amino acids. V lost 3 bases and J lost 7, with 12 bases in between.

The J gene is TRBJ1-1, the V gene TRBV7-8, with D possibly being TRBD1 (6 bases). This CDR3 has 16 residues. CDR1 and CDR2 from the germline V gene are SGHVS and FQNEAQ. The V and J ends lost 0 bases and 0 bases respectively, with 11 bases between them. CDR3 sequence: CASSLATGLVNTEAFF. The CDR3 nucleotides are TGTGCCAGCAGCTTAGCGACAGGATTAGTGAACACTGAAGCTTTCTTT.

This chain links TRBV29-1 with TRBJ1-1; perhaps TRBD1 as D (6 bases). The CDR3 length is 11 residues. V was cut by 3 bases and J by 11 bases, with 13 bases left in between. Germline V gene sequence: CDR1 SQVTM, CDR2 ANQGSEA. CDR3 protein: CSVDRGGRAFF. The DNA of the CDR3 is TGCAGCGTTGACAGGGGCGGGCGGGCTTTCTTT.

This rearrangement joins TRBV4-3 to TRBJ1-2, with 9 bases identical to TRBD1. V shed 4 bases and J 5 bases; nucleotides not matched to a gene: 8. In germline, CDR1 is LGHNA, CDR2 YSLEER. CDR3 length equals 15 residues. CDR3 in amino acids: CASSRSHGTGYGYTF. Here the CDR3 DNA reads TGCGCCAGCAGCCGCTCCCATGGGACAGGGTATGGCTACACCTTC.

The gene calls are TRBV27 and TRBJ2-1; 13 nucleotides agree with TRBD2. The V gene end was trimmed by 6 bases and the J gene end by 3 bases; junction bases not matched to a gene: 5. Germline CDR1 reads MNHEY; CDR2 reads SMNVEV (reference sequence). This CDR3 is 16 amino acids long. DNA for the CDR3: TGTGCCAGCAGGGGACTAGCGGGAACCGTCTACAATGAGCAGTTCTTC. Residues: CASRGLAGTVYNEQFF.

The chain joins TRBV27 to TRBJ1-6, with 7 positions matching TRBD1. CDR3 length: 16 residues. CDR1 and CDR2 (germline): MNHEY, SMNVEV (reference sequence). The trim removed 0 bases at V and 3 bases at J, leaving 2 bases unmatched. The DNA for the CDR3 is TGTGCCAGCAGTTTATCGGCAGGGGGCTATAATTCACCCCTCCACTTT. Translation gives CASSLSAGGYNSPLHF.

The chain combines TRBV29-1 with TRBJ1-2; 7 bases align to TRBD1. The V gene end was trimmed by 7 bases and the J gene end by 4 bases; junction bases not matched to a gene: 9. Germline V gene lookup returns CDR1 SQVTM and CDR2 ANQGSEA. The CDR3 extends over 13 amino acids. CDR3: CSANRGDGYGYTF. In nucleotides, the CDR3 is TGCAGCGCCAACAGGGGTGATGGCTATGGCTACACCTTC. The complete variable domain, with remaining parts taken from reference TRBV29-1 and TRBJ1-2, reads SAVISQKPSRDICQRGTSLTIQCQVDSQVTMMFWYRQQPGQSLTLIATANQGSEATYESGFVIDKFPISRPNLTFSTLTVSNMSPEDSSIYLCSANRGDGYGYTFGSGTRLTVV.

The rearrangement joins TRBV7-3 to TRBJ2-1, with TRBD1 matching over 7 bases. Germline V lookup: CDR1 SGHTA, CDR2 FQGTGA. The CDR3 totals 14 residues. V trimming: 5 bases; J trimming: 5 bases; junction bases outside the gene matches: 6. DNA for the CDR3: TGTGCCAGCAGCCCGAGACAGGGAAACAATGAGCAGTTCTTC. Encoded protein: CASSPRQGNNEQFF.

The CDR3 DNA follows: TGTGCCAGCAGCTCTCAAGCGTCCCTCTCTGGAAACACCATATATTTT. This encodes CASSSQASLSGNTIYF. The chain joins TRBV7-8 to TRBJ1-3; D call uncertain. Trimming pared 4 bases from V and 0 bases from J, leaving 13 bases between. Germline lookup yields CDR1 SGHVS and CDR2 FQNEAQ. The CDR3 is 16 amino acids.

The V gene is TRBV27, the J gene TRBJ2-5; 7 positions agree with TRBD1. The CDR3 contains 14 residues. Germline trimming cut 5 bases from V and 7 bases from J; bases unmatched to any gene: 10. Germline CDR1 is MNHEY and CDR2 is SMNVEV (reference sequence). CDR3 sequence reads: CASSVGGALGTQYF. The CDR3 DNA sequence: TGTGCCAGCAGTGTAGGGGGCGCCTTGGGGACCCAGTACTTC.

This sequence joins TRBV30 and TRBJ1-1; D ambiguous. The CDR3 spans 11 residues. Trimming left V 2 bases short and J 8 bases short, with 9 bases between. CDR1 is GTSNPN and CDR2 is SVGIG in the germline V gene (reference sequence). The CDR3 DNA reads TGTGCCTGGAGTTCGGTGTCGGAAGCTTTCTTT. This gives the protein CAWSSVSEAFF.

There are a few counts of this clone. The V gene is TRBV7-2, the J gene TRBJ1-3, with TRBD1 as a possible D gene (5 bases). The CDR3 loop spans 15 amino acids. Germline V gives CDR1 SGHTA, CDR2 FQGNSA. The V end was cut by 1 base, the J end by 7 bases, with 14 bases between. The CDR3 coding sequence is TGTGCCAGCAGCTTAGATCTCCGGTCAGGGAACACCATATATTTT. The encoded protein is CASSLDLRSGNTIYF.

V is TRBV27 and J is TRBJ1-1, with 7 bases that match TRBD1. Trimming cost V 4 bases and J 11 bases; bases outside gene matches: 7. CDR1 and CDR2 from the germline V gene are MNHEY and SMNVEV (reference sequence). The CDR3 sequence is 12 residues long. The chain's CDR3 is CASSSRGLGAFF. CDR3 nucleotides: TGTGCCAGCAGTTCGAGGGGGCTGGGCGCTTTCTTT.

This clone occurred once. The J gene is TRBJ1-2, the V gene TRBV4-3, with 9 bases matching TRBD1. CDR1 and CDR2 from the germline V gene are LGHNA and YSLEER. The V gene end was trimmed by 2 bases and the J gene end by 3 bases; junction bases not matched to a gene: 4. The length of the CDR3 is 15 residues. Here the CDR3 reads CASSQTDRGDYGYTF. The CDR3 nucleotides are TGCGCCAGCAGCCAAACGGACAGGGGCGACTATGGCTACACCTTC.

This chain links TRBV18 with TRBJ1-3; D is uncertain. Trimming removed 2 bases from V and 1 base from J, with 9 bases in between. The CDR3 is 15 residues long. The V gene's germline CDR1 is KGHSH and CDR2 LQKENI. CDR3 bases: TGTGCCAGCTCACCAGTCACAGAGTCTGGAAACACCATATATTTT. Its translation is CASSPVTESGNTIYF.

V and J are TRBV30 and TRBJ1-3, with D possibly being TRBD1 (5 bases). Germline values: CDR1 GTSNPN, CDR2 SVGIG (reference sequence). The length of the CDR3 is 13 residues. The V gene lost 2 bases and the J gene lost 2 bases, with 7 bases spanning the gap. The CDR3: CAWSRGTGNTIYF. The CDR3 bases are TGTGCCTGGAGTCGGGGGACTGGAAACACCATATATTTT.

With regard to this clone: A junction boundary mismatches the germline segment, possibly from a read error. This chain connects TRBV7-2 to TRBJ2-3; 10 bases map to TRBD2. This CDR3 spans 14 amino acids. Germline V lookup: CDR1 SGHTA, CDR2 FQGNSA. The CDR3 DNA sequence: TGTGCCAGCAGGTTAGCGGGAGGAGCGGATACGCAGTATTTT. This encodes CASRLAGGADTQYF. The full variable domain, its missing parts supplied by reference TRBV7-2 and TRBJ2-3, is GAGVSQSPSNKVTEKGKDVELRCDPISGHTALYWYRQSLGQGLEFLIYFQGNSAPDKSGLPSDRFSAERTGGSVSTLTIQRTQQEDSAVYLCASRLAGGADTQYFGPGTRLTVL.

Remarks on this clone: This specimen includes other DNA sequences encoding the same CDR3. The V gene is TRBV4-3, the J gene TRBJ1-1, with 7 bases that match TRBD1. The germline V gene has CDR1 LGHNA and CDR2 YSLEER. V dropped 3 bases and J dropped 1; count of bases not matched to a gene: 2. This CDR3 has 14 amino acids. The DNA for the CDR3 is TGCGCCAGCAGCCAGGGGACAGCGAACACTGAAGCTTTCTTT. Encoded protein: CASSQGTANTEAFF.